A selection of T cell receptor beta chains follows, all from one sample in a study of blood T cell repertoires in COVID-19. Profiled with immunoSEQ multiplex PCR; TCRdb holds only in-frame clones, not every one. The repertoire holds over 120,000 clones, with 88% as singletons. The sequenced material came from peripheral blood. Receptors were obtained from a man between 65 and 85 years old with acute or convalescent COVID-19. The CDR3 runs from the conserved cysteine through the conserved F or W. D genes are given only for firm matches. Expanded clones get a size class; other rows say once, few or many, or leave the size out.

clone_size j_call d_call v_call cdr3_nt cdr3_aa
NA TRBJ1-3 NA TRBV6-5 TGTGCCAGCAGGGTAGACTTGGGCTCTGGAAACACCATATATTTT CASRVDLGSGNTIYF
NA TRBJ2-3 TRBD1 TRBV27 TGTGCCAGCAGGACGACAGGGTCAGATACGCAGTATTTT CASRTTGSDTQYF
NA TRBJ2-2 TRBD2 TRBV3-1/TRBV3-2 TGTGCCAGCAGCCAAGATGGAGCGGGAGTTTACTTCGACACCGGGGAGCTGTTTTTT CASSQDGAGVYFDTGELFF
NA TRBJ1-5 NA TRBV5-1 TGCGCCAGCAGCCCCGACAGGTACGATCAGCCCCAGCATTTT CASSPDRYDQPQHF
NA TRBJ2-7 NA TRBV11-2 TGTGCCAGCAGCCCACTCCACGAGCAGTACTTC CASSPLHEQYF
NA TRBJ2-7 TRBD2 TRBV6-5 TGTGCCAGCAGTAGCGGGGGACTCCCCTACGAGCAGTACTTC CASSSGGLPYEQYF
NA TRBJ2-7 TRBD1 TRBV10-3 TGTGCCATCAGTGAAAGACAGGGGAGCTCCTACGAGCAGTACTTC CAISERQGSSYEQYF
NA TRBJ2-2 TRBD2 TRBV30 TGTGCCTGGAGGCCCCGGACTAGCGGGAGGGCTAAAGCCGGGGAGCTGTTTTTT CAWRPRTSGRAKAGELFF
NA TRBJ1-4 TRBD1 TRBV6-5 TGTGCCAGCAGTCGTGACCAGGGGGAGGAAAAACTGTTTTTT CASSRDQGEEKLFF
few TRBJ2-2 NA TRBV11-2 TGTGCCAGCAGCTCCGACTTCACCGGGGAGCTGTTTTTT CASSSDFTGELFF
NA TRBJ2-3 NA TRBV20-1 TGCAGTGCTAGGGTTAGCGATACGCAGTATTTT CSARVSDTQYF
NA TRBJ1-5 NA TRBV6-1 TGTGCCAGCAGTGAAGCGCTTCGGGGGGAAAATCAGCCCCAGCATTTT CASSEALRGENQPQHF
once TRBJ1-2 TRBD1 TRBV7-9 TGTGCCAGCAGCTTAGAGACAGGGGTAAACTATGGCTACACCTTC CASSLETGVNYGYTF
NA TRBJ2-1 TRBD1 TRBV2 TGTGCCAGCAGTCCGGGACAGGGGAATGAGCAGTTCTTC CASSPGQGNEQFF
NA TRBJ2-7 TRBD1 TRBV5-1 TGCGCCAGCAGTTCTCGCACAGGGGTCGGCGAGCAGTACTTC CASSSRTGVGEQYF
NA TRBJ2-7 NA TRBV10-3 TGTGCCATCAGAGGGCGGGAAGTCCGCTACGAGCAGTACTTC CAIRGREVRYEQYF
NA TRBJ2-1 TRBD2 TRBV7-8 TGTGCCAGCAGCTTAGTGGGGACTAGCGGGATTCATGAGCAGTTCTTC CASSLVGTSGIHEQFF
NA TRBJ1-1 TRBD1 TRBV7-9 TGTGCCAGCAGCTTCCAACAGGGGTACACTGAAGCTTTCTTT CASSFQQGYTEAFF
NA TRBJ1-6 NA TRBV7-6 TGTGCCAGCAGCCAACATCCCCCGACCAGGGGCCAGGGTAATTCACCCCTCCACTTT CASSQHPPTRGQGNSPLHF
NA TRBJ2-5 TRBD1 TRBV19 TGTGCCAGTAGTACCCCAGGACAGGCTTCAAAAGAGACCCAGTACTTC CASSTPGQASKETQYF